These 9 T cell receptor beta chains were all obtained from the same sample, sequenced in a study of beta chain features in type 1 diabetes. Sequencing targeted expressed TCRB transcripts, as all isolated RNA had been reverse transcribed. Assay used: immunoSEQ multiplex PCR; TCRdb lists only in-frame clones, some missing. The data contain about 150,000 clones, roughly 8% of them seen just once; the ten biggest clones take up 0.5%. Study-level results: Shortening of TCRB CDR3s, moderate but significant, appeared in all four CD4+ subsets of Type 1 diabetes patients.

Their antigens remain unidentified. Material for sequencing was central memory CD4+ T cells from blood. These receptors originate from a man between 18 and 35 years old with type 1 diabetes.

This clone occurred a few times. The genes are TRBV7-8 and TRBJ1-6; weak D call: TRBD1 (5 bases). The CDR3 runs to 15 residues. Trimming shortened V by 2 bases and J by 7 bases, and 12 bases separated the two germline ends. CDR1 is SGHVS and CDR2 is FQNEAQ in the germline V gene. CDR3 DNA sequence: TGTGCCAGCAGCTTACAGACAGTGTCAAATTCACCCCTCCACTTT. It yields the protein CASSLQTVSNSPLHF. Combining the CDR3 with reference TRBV7-8 and TRBJ1-6 gives the whole variable domain GAGVSQSPRYKVAKRGQDVALRCDPISGHVSLFWYQQALGQGPEFLTYFQNEAQLDKSGLPSDRFFAERPEGSVSTLKIQRTQQEDSAVYLCASSLQTVSNSPLHFGNGTRLTVT.

The chain is built from TRBV6-1 and TRBJ1-1, with D maybe TRBD1 (5 bases). CDR1 is MNHNS and CDR2 is SASEGT in the germline V gene. The CDR3 sequence is 12 residues long. Trimming took off 4 bases at V and 4 bases at J, with 7 bases between the two ends. The CDR3 sequence: CASSAQGTEAFF. DNA for the CDR3: TGTGCCAGCAGTGCCCAGGGCACTGAAGCTTTCTTT.

This clone was counted once. The chain couples TRBV5-8 to TRBJ2-5; TRBD2 aligns across 15 bases. V lost 4 bases, J lost 0 bases, and 7 bases stayed unmatched. Germline V gives CDR1 SGHTS, CDR2 YDEGEE. This CDR3 is built from 18 residues. CDR3 loop: CASSTGTSGGSYQETQYF. The CDR3 nucleotides are TGTGCCAGCAGCACCGGGACTAGCGGGGGGTCCTACCAAGAGACCCAGTACTTC.

This clone was seen only a few times. The V gene is TRBV30, the J gene TRBJ2-3; D remains ambiguous. CDR3 length equals 12 residues. The germline V gene has CDR1 GTSNPN and CDR2 SVGIG (reference sequence). The V end was cut by 4 bases, the J end by 1 base, with 6 bases between. The CDR3: CAWNGGTDTQYF. In DNA, the CDR3 is TGTGCCTGGAACGGTGGCACAGATACGCAGTATTTT.

The chain is built from TRBV11-2 and TRBJ2-5; 9 bases agree with TRBD1. Germline V gives CDR1 SGHAT, CDR2 FQNNGV. The CDR3 contains 15 residues. V trimming: 2 bases; J trimming: 5 bases; junction bases outside the gene matches: 6. The CDR3 nucleotides are TGTGCCAGCAGCTTAAGACAGGGGGGTCGGGAGACCCAGTACTTC. Translating gives CASSLRQGGRETQYF.

This chain connects TRBV28 to TRBJ2-7; D perhaps matches TRBD2 (6 bases). Germline CDR1 MDHEN, CDR2 SYDVKM. The CDR3 spans 14 residues. The V and J ends lost 2 bases and 4 bases respectively, with 12 bases between them. CDR3 nucleotides: TGTGCCAGCAGTTTAAGCGGGTTTAATTACGAGCAGTACTTC. Amino acid sequence: CASSLSGFNYEQYF. The full variable domain, in which reference TRBV28 and TRBJ2-7 provide the parts outside the CDR3, is DVKVTQSSRYLVKRTGEKVFLECVQDMDHENMFWYRQDPGLGLRLIYFSYDVKMKEKGDIPEGYSVSREKKERFSLILESASTNQTSMYLCASSLSGFNYEQYFGPGTRLTVT.

The chain uses TRBV2 and TRBJ1-5; TRBD1 matches 9 bases. The germline V gene encodes CDR1 SNHLY and CDR2 FYNNEI. CDR3 length equals 14 residues. V was pared by 9 bases and J by 9 bases, with 12 bases of the junction left unmatched. The chain's CDR3 is CASSGQGGGLPQHF. DNA of the CDR3: TGTGCCAGTTCGGGACAGGGCGGGGGTCTGCCCCAGCATTTT. Full variable domain (rest looked up from reference TRBV2 and TRBJ1-5): EPEVTQTPSHQVTQMGQEVILRCVPISNHLYFYWYRQILGQKVEFLVSFYNNEISEKSEIFDDQFSVERPDGSNFTLKIRSTKLEDSAMYFCASSGQGGGLPQHFGDGTRLSIL.

The CDR3 sequence: CASSPTGQGSWETQYF. In nucleotides, the CDR3 is TGTGCCAGCTCACCAACAGGACAGGGATCTTGGGAGACCCAGTACTTC. The genes are TRBV18 and TRBJ2-5; 8 positions agree with TRBD1. CDR3 length: 16 residues. Losses at the gene ends were 2 bases for V and 5 bases for J; bases not matched to a gene: 10. Germline CDR1 is KGHSH and CDR2 is LQKENI.

This chain joins TRBV18 and TRBJ1-5, with 10 bases identical to TRBD1. Unmatched junction bases numbered 7, after V lost 6 bases and J lost 5 bases. The germline gives CDR1 KGHSH, CDR2 LQKENI. The CDR3 is 15 amino acids. CDR3 nucleotide sequence: TGTGCCAGCTCCTACGGGACAGGGGTTGATCAGCCCCAGCATTTT. Protein product: CASSYGTGVDQPQHF.